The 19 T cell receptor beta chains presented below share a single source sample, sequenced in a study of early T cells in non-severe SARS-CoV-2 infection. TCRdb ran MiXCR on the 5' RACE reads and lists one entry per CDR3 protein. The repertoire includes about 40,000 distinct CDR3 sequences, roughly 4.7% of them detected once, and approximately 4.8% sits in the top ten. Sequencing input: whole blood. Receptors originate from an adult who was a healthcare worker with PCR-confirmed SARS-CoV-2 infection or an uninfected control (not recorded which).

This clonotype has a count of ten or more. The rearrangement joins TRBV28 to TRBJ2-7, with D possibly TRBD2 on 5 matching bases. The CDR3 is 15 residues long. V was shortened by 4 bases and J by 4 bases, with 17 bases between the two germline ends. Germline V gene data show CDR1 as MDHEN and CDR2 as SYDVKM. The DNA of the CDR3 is TGTGCCAGCAGTTCCCCCCCGGGAAATGCATACGAGCAGTACTTC. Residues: CASSSPPGNAYEQYF. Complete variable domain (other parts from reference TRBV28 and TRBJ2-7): DVKVTQSSRYLVKRTGEKVFLECVQDMDHENMFWYRQDPGLGLRLIYFSYDVKMKEKGDIPEGYSVSREKKERFSLILESASTNQTSMYLCASSSPPGNAYEQYFGPGTRLTVT.

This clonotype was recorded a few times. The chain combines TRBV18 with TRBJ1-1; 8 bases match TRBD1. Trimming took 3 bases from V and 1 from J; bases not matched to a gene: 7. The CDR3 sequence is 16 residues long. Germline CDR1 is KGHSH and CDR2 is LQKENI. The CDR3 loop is CASSPRGTGGNTEAFF. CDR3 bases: TGTGCCAGCTCACCGAGGGGGACAGGAGGGAACACTGAAGCTTTCTTT.

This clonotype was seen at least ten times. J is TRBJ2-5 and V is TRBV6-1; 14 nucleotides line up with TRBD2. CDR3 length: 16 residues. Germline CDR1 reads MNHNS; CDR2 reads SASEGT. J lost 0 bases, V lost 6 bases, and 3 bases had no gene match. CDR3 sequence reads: CASRLGLAGDQETQYF. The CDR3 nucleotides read TGTGCCAGCAGACTGGGACTAGCGGGGGACCAAGAGACCCAGTACTTC.

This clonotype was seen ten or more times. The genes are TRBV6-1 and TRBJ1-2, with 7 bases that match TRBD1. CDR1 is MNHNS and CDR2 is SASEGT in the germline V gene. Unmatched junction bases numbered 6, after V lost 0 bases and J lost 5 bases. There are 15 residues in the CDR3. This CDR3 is CASSEAWVTGYGYTF. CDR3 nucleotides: TGTGCCAGCAGTGAAGCGTGGGTGACAGGGTATGGCTACACCTTC.

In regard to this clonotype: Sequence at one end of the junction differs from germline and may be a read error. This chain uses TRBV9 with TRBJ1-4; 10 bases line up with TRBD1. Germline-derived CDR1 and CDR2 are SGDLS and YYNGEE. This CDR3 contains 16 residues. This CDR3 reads CAGSVGTGEAGEKLFF. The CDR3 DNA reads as TGTGCCGGCAGCGTTGGGACAGGGGAGGCGGGTGAAAAACTGTTTTTT.

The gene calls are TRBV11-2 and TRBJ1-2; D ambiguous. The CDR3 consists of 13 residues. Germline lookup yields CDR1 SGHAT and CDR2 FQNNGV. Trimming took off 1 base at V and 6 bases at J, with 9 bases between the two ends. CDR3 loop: CASSLVRLDGYTF. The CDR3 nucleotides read TGTGCCAGCAGCTTAGTTCGGTTAGATGGCTACACCTTC.

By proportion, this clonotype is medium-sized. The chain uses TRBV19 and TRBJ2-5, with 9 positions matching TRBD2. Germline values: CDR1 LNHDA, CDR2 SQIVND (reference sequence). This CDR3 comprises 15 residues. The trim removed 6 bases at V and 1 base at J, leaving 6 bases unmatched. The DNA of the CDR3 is TGTGCCAGTAGACGGACTAGCGTCTCCCAAGAGACCCAGTACTTC. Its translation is CASRRTSVSQETQYF.

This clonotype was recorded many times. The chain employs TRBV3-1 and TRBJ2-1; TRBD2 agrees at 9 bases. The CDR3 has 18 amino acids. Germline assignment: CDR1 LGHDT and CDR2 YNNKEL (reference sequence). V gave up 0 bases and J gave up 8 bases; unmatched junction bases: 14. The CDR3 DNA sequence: TGTGCCAGCAGCCAAGAGCCCTTAGCGGGAGCCCGCCTCTATGAGCAGTTCTTC. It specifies CASSQEPLAGARLYEQFF.

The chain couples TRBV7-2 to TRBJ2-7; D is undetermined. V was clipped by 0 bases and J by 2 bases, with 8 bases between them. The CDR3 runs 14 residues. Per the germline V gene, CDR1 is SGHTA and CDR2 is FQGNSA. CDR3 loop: CASSLAQITYEQYF. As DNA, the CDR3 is TGTGCCAGCAGCTTAGCGCAAATAACCTACGAGCAGTACTTC.

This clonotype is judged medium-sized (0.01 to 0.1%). CDR3 in amino acids: CSAGTGDYNEQFF. The CDR3 coding sequence is TGCAGTGCCGGGACAGGGGACTACAATGAGCAGTTCTTC. The V call is TRBV20-1, the J call TRBJ2-1, with TRBD1 matching over 10 bases. This CDR3 has 13 residues. The ends lost 6 bases at V and 3 bases at J; junction bases unmatched: 2. CDR1 DFQATT and CDR2 SNEGSKA come from the germline V gene (reference sequence).

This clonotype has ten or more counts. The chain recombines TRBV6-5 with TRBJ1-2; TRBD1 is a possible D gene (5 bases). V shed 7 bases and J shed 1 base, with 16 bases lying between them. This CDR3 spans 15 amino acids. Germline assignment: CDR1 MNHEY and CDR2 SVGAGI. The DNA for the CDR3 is TGTGCCAGCACGAATCATCAGGGTTATAACTATGGCTACACCTTC. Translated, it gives CASTNHQGYNYGYTF.

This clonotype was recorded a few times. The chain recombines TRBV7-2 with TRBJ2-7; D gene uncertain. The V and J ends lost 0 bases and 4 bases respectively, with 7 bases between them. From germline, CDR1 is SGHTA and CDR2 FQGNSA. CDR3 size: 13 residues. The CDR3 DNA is TGTGCCAGCAGCTTAGCCTTAGGTTACGAGCAGTACTTC. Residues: CASSLALGYEQYF.

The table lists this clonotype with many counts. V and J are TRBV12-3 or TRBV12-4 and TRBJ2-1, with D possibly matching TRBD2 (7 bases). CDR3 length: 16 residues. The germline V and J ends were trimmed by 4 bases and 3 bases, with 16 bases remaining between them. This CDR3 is CASSYREGPSYNEQFF. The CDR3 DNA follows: TGTGCCAGCAGTTACAGGGAGGGTCCTAGCTACAATGAGCAGTTCTTC.

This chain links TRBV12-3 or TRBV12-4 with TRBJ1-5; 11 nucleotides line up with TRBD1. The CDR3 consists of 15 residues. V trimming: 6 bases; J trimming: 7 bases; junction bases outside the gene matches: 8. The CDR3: CASREDRGQRQPQHF. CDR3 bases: TGTGCCAGCAGAGAGGACAGGGGGCAAAGACAGCCCCAGCATTTT.

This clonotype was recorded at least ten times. The CDR3 spells CSVDEVVGETQYF. The CDR3 nucleotides are TGCAGCGTTGATGAGGTTGTGGGGGAGACCCAGTACTTC. The chain joins TRBV29-1 to TRBJ2-5; D not certain. The CDR3 has 13 amino acids. The germline V and J ends were trimmed by 3 bases and 5 bases, with 13 bases remaining between them. The germline V gene encodes CDR1 SQVTM and CDR2 ANQGSEA.

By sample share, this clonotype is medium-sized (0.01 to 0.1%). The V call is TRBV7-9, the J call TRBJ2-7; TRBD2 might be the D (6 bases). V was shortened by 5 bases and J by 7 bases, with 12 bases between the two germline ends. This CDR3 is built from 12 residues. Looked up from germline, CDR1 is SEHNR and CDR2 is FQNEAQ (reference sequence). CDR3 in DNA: TGTGCCAGCAGCCCTAGCGCGGGGGAGCAGTACTTC. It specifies CASSPSAGEQYF. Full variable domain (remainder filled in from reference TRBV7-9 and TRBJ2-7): DTGVSQNPRHKITKRGQNVTFRCDPISEHNRLYWYRQTLGQGPEFLTYFQNEAQLEKSRLLSDRFSAERPKGSFSTLEIQRTEQGDSAMYLCASSPSAGEQYFGPGTRLTVT.

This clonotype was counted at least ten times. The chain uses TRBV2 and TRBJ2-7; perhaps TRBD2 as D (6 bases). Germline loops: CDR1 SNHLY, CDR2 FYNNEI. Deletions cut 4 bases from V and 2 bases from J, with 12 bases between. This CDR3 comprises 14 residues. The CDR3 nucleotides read TGTGCCAGCAGTGGAGATAGCGGAACCTACGAGCAGTACTTC. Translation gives CASSGDSGTYEQYF.

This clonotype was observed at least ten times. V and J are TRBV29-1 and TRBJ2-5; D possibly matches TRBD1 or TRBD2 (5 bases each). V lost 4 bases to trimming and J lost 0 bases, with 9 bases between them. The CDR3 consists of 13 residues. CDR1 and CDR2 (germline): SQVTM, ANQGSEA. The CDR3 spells CSVGRGDQETQYF. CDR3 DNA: TGCAGCGTTGGGAGAGGGGACCAAGAGACCCAGTACTTC.

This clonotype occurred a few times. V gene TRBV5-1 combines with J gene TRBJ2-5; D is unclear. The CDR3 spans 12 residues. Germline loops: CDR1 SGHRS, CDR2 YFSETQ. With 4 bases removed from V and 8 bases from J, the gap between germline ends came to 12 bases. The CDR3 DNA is TGCGCCAGCAGCCTGGACCGCACAACCCAGTACTTC. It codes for CASSLDRTTQYF. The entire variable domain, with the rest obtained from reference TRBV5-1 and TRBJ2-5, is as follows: KAGVTQTPRYLIKTRGQQVTLSCSPISGHRSVSWYQQTPGQGLQFLFEYFSETQRNKGNFPGRFSGRQFSNSRSEMNVSTLELGDSALYLCASSLDRTTQYFGPGTRLLVL.